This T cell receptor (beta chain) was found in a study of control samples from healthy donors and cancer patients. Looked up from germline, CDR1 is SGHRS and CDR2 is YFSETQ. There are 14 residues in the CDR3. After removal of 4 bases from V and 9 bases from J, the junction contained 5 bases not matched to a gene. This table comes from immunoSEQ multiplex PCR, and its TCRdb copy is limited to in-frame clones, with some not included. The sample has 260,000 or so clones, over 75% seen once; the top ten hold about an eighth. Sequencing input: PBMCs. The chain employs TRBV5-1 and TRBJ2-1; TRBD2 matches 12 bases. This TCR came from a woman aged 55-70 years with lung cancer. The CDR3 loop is CASSPGLAGTEQFF. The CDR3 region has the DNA TGCGCCAGCAGCCCAGGACTAGCGGGAACTGAGCAGTTCTTC.